These T cell receptor beta chains were read from a single sample in a study of T cells after yellow fever vaccination. TCRdb passed the 5' RACE reads through MiXCR, listing each CDR3 protein once. The table includes about 550,000 distinct CDR3 sequences, 15% to 20% detected once. The source was PBMCs, collected 15 days after the yellow fever booster vaccination. These receptors were taken from a man younger than 40 who received the YFV17D yellow fever vaccine. Each CDR3 is given with its conserved first and last residue. Fields, in order: V gene, clone size, CDR3 length, J gene, CDR3 protein. Not all rows give a size; the values are once, few, many and, for expanded clones, a class.

TRBV5-1	many	14	TRBJ1-1	CASSLDHKSAEAFF
TRBV20-1	many	14	TRBJ2-3	CSARPRSSTDTQYF
TRBV12-5	-	15	TRBJ2-5	CASGPMRPGEQTQYF
TRBV29-1	-	14	TRBJ1-6	CSAGTGDRNSPLHF
TRBV14	-	14	TRBJ2-7	CASSLNLESYEQYF
TRBV7-9	-	15	TRBJ2-1	CASSLVGGLANEQFF
TRBV6-5	few	15	TRBJ1-2	CASSLDRGVLDGYTF
TRBV7-2	few	12	TRBJ2-5	CASNWGPETQYF
TRBV28	few	13	TRBJ2-5	CASRQGTRGTQYF
TRBV5-1	-	16	TRBJ2-1	CASSRTRLAELNEQFF
TRBV20-1	-	16	TRBJ2-1	CSLRVAGGPSYNEQFF
TRBV6-1	few	14	TRBJ1-4	CASSDRERGEKLFF
TRBV6-1	-	15	TRBJ1-5	CASSEGGGSGVTQHF
TRBV5-1	-	17	TRBJ2-7	CASSLWRLAGGSYEQYF
TRBV5-1	few	11	TRBJ2-7	CASSLGGKEYF
TRBV12-3/TRBV12-4	-	11	TRBJ2-3	CASTSSYTQYF
TRBV27	-	14	TRBJ2-1	CASSLRELNNEQFF